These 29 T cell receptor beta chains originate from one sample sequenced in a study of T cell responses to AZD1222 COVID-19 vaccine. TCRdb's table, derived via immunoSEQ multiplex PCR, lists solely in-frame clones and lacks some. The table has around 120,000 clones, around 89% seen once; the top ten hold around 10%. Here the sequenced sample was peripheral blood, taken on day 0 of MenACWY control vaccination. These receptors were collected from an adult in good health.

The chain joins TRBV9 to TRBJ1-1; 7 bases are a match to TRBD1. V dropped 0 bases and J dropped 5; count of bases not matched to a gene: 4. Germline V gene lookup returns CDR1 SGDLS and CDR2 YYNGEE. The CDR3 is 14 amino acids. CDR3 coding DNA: TGTGCCAGCAGCGTAGATTCCAGGGGGACTGAAGCTTTCTTT. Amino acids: CASSVDSRGTEAFF.

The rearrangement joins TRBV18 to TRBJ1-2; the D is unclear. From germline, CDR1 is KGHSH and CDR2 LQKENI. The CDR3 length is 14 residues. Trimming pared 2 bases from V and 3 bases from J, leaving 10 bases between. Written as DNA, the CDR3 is TGTGCCAGCTCACCAGATTTGGATTACTATGGCTACACCTTC. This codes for CASSPDLDYYGYTF. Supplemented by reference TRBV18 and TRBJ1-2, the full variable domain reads NAGVMQNPRHLVRRRGQEARLRCSPMKGHSHVYWYRQLPEEGLKFMVYLQKENIIDESGMPKERFSAEFPKEGPSILRIQQVVRGDSAAYFCASSPDLDYYGYTFGSGTRLTVV.

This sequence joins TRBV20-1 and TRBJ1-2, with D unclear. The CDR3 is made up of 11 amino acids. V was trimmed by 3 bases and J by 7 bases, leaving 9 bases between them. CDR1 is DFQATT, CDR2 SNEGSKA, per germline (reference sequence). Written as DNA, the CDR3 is TGCAGTGCTAGTCTTCTACCTGGCTACACCTTC. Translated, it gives CSASLLPGYTF.

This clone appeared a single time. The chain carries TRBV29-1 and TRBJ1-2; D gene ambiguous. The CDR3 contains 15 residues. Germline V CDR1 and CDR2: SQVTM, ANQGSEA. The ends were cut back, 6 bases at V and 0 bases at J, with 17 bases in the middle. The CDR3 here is CSVALGTVPNYGYTF. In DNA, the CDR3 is TGCAGCGTGGCGTTGGGTACAGTGCCTAACTATGGCTACACCTTC.

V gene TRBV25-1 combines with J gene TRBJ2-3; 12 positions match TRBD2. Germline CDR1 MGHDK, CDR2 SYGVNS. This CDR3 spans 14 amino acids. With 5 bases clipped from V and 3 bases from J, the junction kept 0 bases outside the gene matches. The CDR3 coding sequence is TGTGCCAGCAGTCTAGCGGGAGGGACAGATACGCAGTATTTT. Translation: CASSLAGGTDTQYF.

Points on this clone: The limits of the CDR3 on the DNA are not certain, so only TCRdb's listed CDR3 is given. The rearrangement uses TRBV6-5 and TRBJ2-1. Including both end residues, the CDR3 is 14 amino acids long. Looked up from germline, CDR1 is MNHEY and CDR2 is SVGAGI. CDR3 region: CASSYFGPNNEQFF.

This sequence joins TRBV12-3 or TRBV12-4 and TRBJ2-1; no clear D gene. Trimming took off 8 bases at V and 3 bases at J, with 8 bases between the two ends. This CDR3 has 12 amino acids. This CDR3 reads CASRLNYNEQFF. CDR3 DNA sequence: TGTGCCAGCCGCCTTAACTACAATGAGCAGTTCTTC.

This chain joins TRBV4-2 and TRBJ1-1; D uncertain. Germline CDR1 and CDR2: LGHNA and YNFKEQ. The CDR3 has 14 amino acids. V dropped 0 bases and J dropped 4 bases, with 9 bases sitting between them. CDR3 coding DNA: TGTGCCAGCAGCCAAGACGTGGGAGGCACTGAAGCTTTCTTT. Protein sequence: CASSQDVGGTEAFF.

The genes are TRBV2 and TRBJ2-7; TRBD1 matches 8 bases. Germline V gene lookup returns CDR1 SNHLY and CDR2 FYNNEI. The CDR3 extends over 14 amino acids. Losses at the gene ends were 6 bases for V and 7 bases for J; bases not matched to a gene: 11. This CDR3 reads CASSKGQGSREQYF. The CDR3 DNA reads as TGTGCCAGCAGCAAAGGACAGGGTAGTAGGGAGCAGTACTTC.

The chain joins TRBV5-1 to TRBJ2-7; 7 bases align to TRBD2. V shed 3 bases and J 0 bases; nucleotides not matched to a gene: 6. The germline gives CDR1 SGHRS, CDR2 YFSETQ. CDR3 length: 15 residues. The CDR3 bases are TGCGCCAGCAGCTCGACTAGCAGTAGCTCCTACGAGCAGTACTTC. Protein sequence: CASSSTSSSSYEQYF.

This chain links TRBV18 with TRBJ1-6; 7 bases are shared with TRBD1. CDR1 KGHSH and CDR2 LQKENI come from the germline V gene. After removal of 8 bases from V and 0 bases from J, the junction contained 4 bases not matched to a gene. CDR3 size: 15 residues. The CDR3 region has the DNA TGTGCCAGCCGACAGGGCAGCTCCTATAATTCACCCCTCCACTTT. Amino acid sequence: CASRQGSSYNSPLHF.

This CDR3 reads CATLQNYSNQPQHF. CDR3 DNA: TGTGCCACCCTCCAAAATTATAGCAATCAGCCCCAGCATTTT. The rearrangement joins TRBV10-3 to TRBJ1-5; D unclear. V was clipped by 10 bases and J by 0 bases, with 13 bases between them. The CDR3 contains 14 residues. Germline values: CDR1 ENHRY, CDR2 SYGVKD.

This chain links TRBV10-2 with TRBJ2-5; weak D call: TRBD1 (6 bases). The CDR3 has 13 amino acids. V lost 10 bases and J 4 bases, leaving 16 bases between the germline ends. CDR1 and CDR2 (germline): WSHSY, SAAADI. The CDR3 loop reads CATEEGEIETQYF. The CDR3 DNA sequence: TGCGCCACCGAAGAGGGGGAGATAGAGACCCAGTACTTC.

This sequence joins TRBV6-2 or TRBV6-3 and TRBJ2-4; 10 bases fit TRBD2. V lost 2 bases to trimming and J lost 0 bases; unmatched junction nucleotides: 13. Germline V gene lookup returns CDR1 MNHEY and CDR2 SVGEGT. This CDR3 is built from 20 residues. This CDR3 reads CASSYTPPSGRLIAKNIQYF. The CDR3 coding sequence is TGTGCCAGCAGTTACACGCCCCCTAGCGGGAGACTTATAGCCAAAAACATTCAGTACTTC.

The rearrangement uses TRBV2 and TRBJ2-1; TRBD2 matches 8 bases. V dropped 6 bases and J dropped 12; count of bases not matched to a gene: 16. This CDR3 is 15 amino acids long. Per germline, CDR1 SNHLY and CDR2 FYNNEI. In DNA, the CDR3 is TGTGCCAGCAGCCTCGGACTAGCCCCAGGGAGGGTGCAGTTCTTC. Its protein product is CASSLGLAPGRVQFF.

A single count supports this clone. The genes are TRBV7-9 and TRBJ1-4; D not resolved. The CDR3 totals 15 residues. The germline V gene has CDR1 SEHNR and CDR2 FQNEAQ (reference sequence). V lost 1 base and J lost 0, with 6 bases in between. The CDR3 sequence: CASSLGIATNEKLFF. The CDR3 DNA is TGTGCCAGCAGCTTAGGGATCGCAACTAATGAAAAACTGTTTTTT.

The CDR3 region is CAIRALPLGTQYF. For the CDR3, the DNA is TGTGCCATCCGAGCACTACCACTCGGGACGCAGTATTTT. This rearrangement joins TRBV10-3 to TRBJ2-3; no firm D call. This CDR3 region has 13 residues. Germline CDR1 reads ENHRY; CDR2 reads SYGVKD. V lost 8 bases, J lost 9 bases, and 18 bases lay in between.

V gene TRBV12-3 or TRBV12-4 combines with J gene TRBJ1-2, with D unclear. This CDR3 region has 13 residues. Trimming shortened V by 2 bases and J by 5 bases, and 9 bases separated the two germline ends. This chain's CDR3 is CASSLTELYGYTF. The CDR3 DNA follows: TGTGCCAGCAGTTTAACGGAGCTTTATGGCTACACCTTC.

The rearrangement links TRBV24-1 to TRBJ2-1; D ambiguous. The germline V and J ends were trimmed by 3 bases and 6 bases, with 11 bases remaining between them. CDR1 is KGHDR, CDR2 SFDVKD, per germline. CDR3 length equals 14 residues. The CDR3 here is CATSDLGTLNEQFF. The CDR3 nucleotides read TGTGCCACCAGTGATCTGGGAACGCTCAATGAGCAGTTCTTC.

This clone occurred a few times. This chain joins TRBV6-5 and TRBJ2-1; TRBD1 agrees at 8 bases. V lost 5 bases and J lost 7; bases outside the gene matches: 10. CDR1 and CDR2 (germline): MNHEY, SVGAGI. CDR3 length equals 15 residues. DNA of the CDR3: TGTGCCAGCAGTCCAAGGGGACAGGTGTGGAATGAGCAGTTCTTC. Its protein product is CASSPRGQVWNEQFF.

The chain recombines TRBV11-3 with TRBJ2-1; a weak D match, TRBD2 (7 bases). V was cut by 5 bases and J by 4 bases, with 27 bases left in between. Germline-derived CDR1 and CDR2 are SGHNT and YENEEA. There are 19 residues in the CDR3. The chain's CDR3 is CASSGRGRSAVRFYNEQFF. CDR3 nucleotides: TGTGCCAGCAGCGGGCGGGGGCGGAGCGCCGTTCGGTTTTACAATGAGCAGTTCTTC.

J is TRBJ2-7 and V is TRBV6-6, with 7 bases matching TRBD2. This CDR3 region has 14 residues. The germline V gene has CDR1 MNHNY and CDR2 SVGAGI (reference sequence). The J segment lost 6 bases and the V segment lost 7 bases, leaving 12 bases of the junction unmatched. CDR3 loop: CASNLGLPGFEQYF. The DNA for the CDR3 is TGTGCCAGCAATCTGGGACTACCCGGTTTCGAGCAGTACTTC.

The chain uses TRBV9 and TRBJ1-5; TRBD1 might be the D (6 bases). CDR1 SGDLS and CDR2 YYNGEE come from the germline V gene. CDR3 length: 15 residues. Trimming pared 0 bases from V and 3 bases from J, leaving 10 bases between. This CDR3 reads CASSVGDNSNQPQHF. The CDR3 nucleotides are TGTGCCAGCAGCGTAGGGGACAACTCCAATCAGCCCCAGCATTTT.

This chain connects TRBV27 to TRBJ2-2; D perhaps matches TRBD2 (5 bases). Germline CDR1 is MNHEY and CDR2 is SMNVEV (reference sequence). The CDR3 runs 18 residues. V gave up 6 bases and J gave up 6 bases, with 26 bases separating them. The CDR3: CASRSISPRGLSAGELFF. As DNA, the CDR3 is TGTGCCAGCAGGTCAATCTCGCCTCGGGGTTTGTCGGCCGGGGAGCTGTTTTTT.

CDR3 residues: CASSLGGDRVNEQFF. The CDR3 DNA reads as TGTGCCAGCAGCTTAGGGGGGGACCGCGTGAATGAGCAGTTCTTC. The chain recombines TRBV7-6 with TRBJ2-1; D is possibly TRBD2 (6 bases). The V gene lost 1 base and the J gene lost 7 bases, with 14 bases spanning the gap. Per germline, CDR1 SGHVS and CDR2 FNYEAQ. This CDR3 is built from 15 residues.

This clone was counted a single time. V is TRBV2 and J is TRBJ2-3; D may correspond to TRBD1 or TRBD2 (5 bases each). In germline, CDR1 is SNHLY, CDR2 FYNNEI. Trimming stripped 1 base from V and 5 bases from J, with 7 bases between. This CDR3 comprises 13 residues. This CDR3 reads CASSEGGVDTQYF. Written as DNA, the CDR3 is TGTGCCAGCAGTGAAGGAGGGGTAGATACGCAGTATTTT.

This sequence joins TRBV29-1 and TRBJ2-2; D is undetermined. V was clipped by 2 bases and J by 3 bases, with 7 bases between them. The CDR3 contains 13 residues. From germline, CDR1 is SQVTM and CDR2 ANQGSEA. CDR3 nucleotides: TGCAGCGTTGAAAGGTGGGACACCGGGGAGCTGTTTTTT. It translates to CSVERWDTGELFF.

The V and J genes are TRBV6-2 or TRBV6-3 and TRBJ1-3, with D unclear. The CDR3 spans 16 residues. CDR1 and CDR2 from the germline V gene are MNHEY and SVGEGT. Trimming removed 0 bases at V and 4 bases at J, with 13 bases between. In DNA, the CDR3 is TGTGCCAGCAGTTACTCTCCAAATTTCTTCGGAAACACCATATATTTT. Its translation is CASSYSPNFFGNTIYF.

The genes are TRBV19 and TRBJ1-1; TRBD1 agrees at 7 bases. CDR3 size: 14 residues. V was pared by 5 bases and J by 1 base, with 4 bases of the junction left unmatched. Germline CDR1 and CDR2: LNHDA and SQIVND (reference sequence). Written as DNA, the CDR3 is TGTGCCAGTAGTGTCAGGGGGACGAACACTGAAGCTTTCTTT. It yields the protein CASSVRGTNTEAFF. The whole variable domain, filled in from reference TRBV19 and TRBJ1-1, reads DGGITQSPKYLFRKEGQNVTLSCEQNLNHDAMYWYRQDPGQGLRLIYYSQIVNDFQKGDIAEGYSVSREKKESFPLTVTSAQKNPTAFYLCASSVRGTNTEAFFGQGTRLTVV.